A single sample gave rise to the 29 T cell receptor beta chains below, sequenced in a study of T cell responses to AZD1222 COVID-19 vaccine. Profiled with immunoSEQ multiplex PCR; TCRdb holds only in-frame clones, not every one. The table shows 160,000 or so clones, with roughly nine tenths occurring only once. Sample: peripheral blood, taken 28 days after the second AZD1222 dose. The receptors here all came from an adult who received the AZD1222 COVID-19 vaccine.

The chain recombines TRBV19 with TRBJ1-6; tentatively, D is TRBD1 (6 bases). Trimming took off 8 bases at V and 9 bases at J, with 14 bases between the two ends. Looked up from germline, CDR1 is LNHDA and CDR2 is SQIVND (reference sequence). This CDR3 comprises 13 residues. CDR3 protein: CASAGTSGSPLHF. CDR3 DNA: TGTGCCAGTGCCGGGACATCGGGTTCACCCCTCCACTTT.

The V call is TRBV20-1, the J call TRBJ2-5, with no clear D. Trimming shortened V by 6 bases and J by 3 bases, and 8 bases separated the two germline ends. This CDR3 comprises 11 residues. CDR1 is DFQATT, CDR2 SNEGSKA, per germline (reference sequence). CDR3 nucleotide sequence: TGCAGTGCCAGCAAGGAAGAGACCCAGTACTTC. Amino acids: CSASKEETQYF.

This clone was observed once. J is TRBJ2-3 and V is TRBV10-3; D is unresolved. Germline lookup yields CDR1 ENHRY and CDR2 SYGVKD. V lost 0 bases, J lost 6 bases, and 4 bases lay in between. This CDR3 has 12 residues. The CDR3 nucleotides read TGTGCCATCAGTGAGTCGACGGATACGCAGTATTTT. Its protein product is CAISESTDTQYF.

This clone appeared once. This chain links TRBV15 with TRBJ2-7, with 10 bases that match TRBD1. Per the germline V gene, CDR1 is LNHNV and CDR2 is YYDKDF (reference sequence). The CDR3 contains 15 residues. With 1 base clipped from V and 4 bases from J, the junction kept 4 bases outside the gene matches. DNA of the CDR3: TGTGCCACCAGCAGAGCCGGGACAGGGGATTACGAGCAGTACTTC. It codes for CATSRAGTGDYEQYF.

This chain uses TRBV18 with TRBJ1-6; D possibly corresponds to TRBD1 (5 bases). Germline V CDR1 and CDR2: KGHSH, LQKENI. The V end lost 3 bases, the J end lost 11 bases, and 14 bases lay between the germline ends. This CDR3 has 14 amino acids. The CDR3 coding sequence is TGTGCCAGCTCACCCAACGGGACCCCGGCACCCCTCCACTTT. Translating it yields CASSPNGTPAPLHF.

This clone was seen a few times. This specimen includes other DNA sequences encoding the same CDR3. V is TRBV18 and J is TRBJ2-5; 8 bases agree with TRBD1. This CDR3 is built from 13 residues. Germline-derived CDR1 and CDR2 are KGHSH and LQKENI. V dropped 2 bases and J dropped 4; count of bases not matched to a gene: 0. The CDR3 sequence is CASSPGQGETQYF. CDR3 bases: TGTGCCAGCTCACCAGGACAGGGAGAGACCCAGTACTTC. Based on the CDR3 plus reference TRBV18 and TRBJ2-5, the full variable domain is NAGVMQNPRHLVRRRGQEARLRCSPMKGHSHVYWYRQLPEEGLKFMVYLQKENIIDESGMPKERFSAEFPKEGPSILRIQQVVRGDSAAYFCASSPGQGETQYFGPGTRLLVL.

The gene calls are TRBV5-8 and TRBJ2-1; no clear D gene. Germline V gene lookup returns CDR1 SGHTS and CDR2 YDEGEE. The CDR3 sequence is 15 residues long. Trimming cost V 4 bases and J 7 bases, with 18 bases left between them. The CDR3 region is CASSLKIGFGNEQFF. The CDR3 DNA reads TGTGCCAGCAGCCTTAAGATCGGGTTCGGGAATGAGCAGTTCTTC.

Turning to this clone: One junction end disagrees with the germline gene, perhaps due to a read error. This rearrangement joins TRBV30 to TRBJ2-7; 10 bases are shared with TRBD2. Germline assignment: CDR1 GTSNPN and CDR2 SVGIG (reference sequence). The CDR3 runs to 16 residues. Here the CDR3 reads CAWSVVAGGQTYEQYF. The CDR3 coding sequence is TGTGCCTGGAGTGTAGTAGCGGGGGGCCAGACCTACGAGCAGTACTTT.

This chain uses TRBV6-5 with TRBJ1-2; no clear D. This CDR3 spans 13 amino acids. The V end lost 6 bases, the J end lost 2 bases, and 10 bases lay between the germline ends. Germline assignment: CDR1 MNHEY and CDR2 SVGAGI. DNA of the CDR3: TGTGCCAGCAGAATAACACCAAACTATGGCTACACCTTC. Its translation: CASRITPNYGYTF.

The V and J genes are TRBV18 and TRBJ1-1, with D tentatively TRBD1 (5 bases). Germline V gene data show CDR1 as KGHSH and CDR2 as LQKENI. V lost 6 bases to trimming and J lost 0 bases, with 17 bases between them. The CDR3 runs to 16 residues. The DNA of the CDR3 is TGTGCCAGCTCGCGCGAGGCGGGGACCCTGAACACTGAAGCTTTCTTT. As protein: CASSREAGTLNTEAFF. The full variable domain, completed using reference TRBV18 and TRBJ1-1, is NAGVMQNPRHLVRRRGQEARLRCSPMKGHSHVYWYRQLPEEGLKFMVYLQKENIIDESGMPKERFSAEFPKEGPSILRIQQVVRGDSAAYFCASSREAGTLNTEAFFGQGTRLTVV.

The chain links TRBV6-5 to TRBJ1-2; TRBD1 matches 7 bases. The CDR3 is 12 amino acids. J gave up 8 bases and V 7 bases, and 7 bases lay outside the gene matches. Germline-derived CDR1 and CDR2 are MNHEY and SVGAGI. As DNA, the CDR3 is TGTGCCAGCACCCGGCAGGGACAGGGCTACACCTTC. Translating it yields CASTRQGQGYTF.

The V call is TRBV11-1, the J call TRBJ2-7; TRBD1 is a possible D gene (6 bases). V lost 3 bases and J lost 2, with 11 bases in between. The CDR3 totals 14 residues. Per the germline V gene, CDR1 is SGHAT and CDR2 is FQDESV (reference sequence). CDR3 sequence: CASSFEQGAYEQYF. The CDR3 nucleotides are TGTGCCAGCAGCTTTGAACAGGGAGCCTACGAGCAGTACTTC.

The genes are TRBV11-2 and TRBJ1-1, with 9 bases that match TRBD1. The V gene end was trimmed by 6 bases and the J gene end by 1 base; junction bases not matched to a gene: 9. The CDR3 runs to 16 residues. Per the germline V gene, CDR1 is SGHAT and CDR2 is FQNNGV. The CDR3 coding sequence is TGTGCCAGCAGTCGGGGACAGGGTAGGGGGAACACTGAAGCTTTCTTT. Amino acids: CASSRGQGRGNTEAFF.

The gene calls are TRBV7-6 and TRBJ2-5; D might be TRBD1 or TRBD2, each matching 5 bases. Germline lookup yields CDR1 SGHVS and CDR2 FNYEAQ. The CDR3 runs 18 residues. V lost 4 bases and J 5 bases, leaving 26 bases between the germline ends. CDR3 protein: CASSSPPHGPLEGETQYF. The CDR3 nucleotides are TGTGCCAGCAGCTCCCCCCCCCATGGGCCCTTAGAGGGGGAGACCCAGTACTTC.

The chain recombines TRBV6-5 with TRBJ1-4; TRBD1 agrees at 7 bases. Trimming cost V 6 bases and J 7 bases; bases outside gene matches: 11. The CDR3 consists of 15 residues. The germline CDR1 and CDR2 sequences are MNHEY and SVGAGI. DNA of the CDR3: TGTGCCAGCAGCCAGGGGGGGGACAGTGGTGAAAAACTGTTTTTT. This codes for CASSQGGDSGEKLFF.

The rearrangement uses TRBV20-1 and TRBJ1-1; the D is unclear. CDR1 and CDR2 from the germline V gene are DFQATT and SNEGSKA (reference sequence). There are 11 residues in the CDR3. CDR3 residues: CRGMRDTEAFF. The CDR3 nucleotides read TGCAGGGGGATGAGGGACACTGAAGCTTTCTTT.

The rearrangement links TRBV2 to TRBJ1-4; TRBD1 aligns across 7 bases. The CDR3 is made up of 14 amino acids. Trimming removed 6 bases from V and 7 bases from J; junction bases left unmatched: 8. Germline lookup yields CDR1 SNHLY and CDR2 FYNNEI. The CDR3 DNA reads TGTGCCAGCAGACGCCGGGACAGACTTGAAAAACTGTTTTTT. Encoded protein: CASRRRDRLEKLFF.

The rearrangement uses TRBV7-9 and TRBJ1-1, with D perhaps TRBD1 (6 bases). Germline V gives CDR1 SEHNR, CDR2 FQNEAQ (reference sequence). Trimming took 6 bases from V and 3 from J, leaving 20 bases between them. The CDR3 extends over 16 amino acids. The DNA of the CDR3 is TGTGCCAGCAGATCAAATAGACTGGGGGCGGACACTGAAGCTTTCTTT. Protein: CASRSNRLGADTEAFF.

The CDR3 is CASSKVGLAGENRKTDTQYF. CDR3 coding DNA: TGTGCCAGCAGCAAAGTTGGGCTAGCGGGAGAAAATAGAAAGACAGATACGCAGTATTTT. The V and J genes are TRBV21-1 and TRBJ2-3; the table's D call of TRBD2 was not tested on the DNA. TRBV21-1 is a pseudogene. This CDR3 is 20 amino acids long.

The chain carries TRBV9 and TRBJ2-3; 10 positions match TRBD1. This CDR3 comprises 15 residues. Per germline, CDR1 SGDLS and CDR2 YYNGEE. Trimming removed 4 bases from V and 4 bases from J; junction bases left unmatched: 6. The CDR3 reads CASSIRDRGADTQYF. For the CDR3, the DNA is TGTGCCAGCAGCATCCGGGACAGGGGAGCAGATACGCAGTATTTT.

The gene calls are TRBV4-1 and TRBJ2-7; perhaps TRBD2 as D (6 bases). This CDR3 is 16 amino acids long. Per the germline V gene, CDR1 is MGHRA and CDR2 is YSYEKL. With 1 base removed from V and 6 bases from J, the gap between germline ends came to 19 bases. The CDR3 DNA sequence: TGCGCCAGCAGCCAAGCGTTCGAGGAGGGTAGTAGCGAGCAGTACTTC. Protein: CASSQAFEEGSSEQYF.

This sequence joins TRBV25-1 and TRBJ2-7; 15 bases are a match to TRBD2. This CDR3 spans 16 amino acids. The V segment lost 2 bases and the J segment 4 bases; nucleotides outside the gene matches: 3. Germline-derived CDR1 and CDR2 are MGHDK and SYGVNS. Here the CDR3 reads CASSEMGTSGRYEQYF. The CDR3 DNA sequence: TGTGCCAGCAGTGAAATGGGGACTAGCGGGAGGTACGAGCAGTACTTC.

The chain has TRBV3-1 (or the pseudogene TRBV3-2) and TRBJ1-3; D is unclear. The germline V gene has CDR1 LGHDT and CDR2 YNNKEL (reference sequence). CDR3 size: 13 residues. V shed 1 base and J shed 4 bases, with 5 bases lying between them. CDR3 in DNA: TGTGCCAGCAGCCAAGTATCCGGAAACACCATATATTTT. Protein sequence: CASSQVSGNTIYF.

This clone was observed a few times. The chain couples TRBV23-1 to TRBJ2-7; TRBD1 is a possible D gene (6 bases). TRBV23-1 is an ORF for which the function is uncertain. CDR3 length equals 15 residues. Trimming stripped 4 bases from V and 3 bases from J, with 16 bases between. The CDR3 nucleotides read TGCGCCAGCAGTCCCACAGGGACGATATGCTACGAGCAGTACTTC. Translating gives CASSPTGTICYEQYF.

The chain joins TRBV2 to TRBJ1-4; TRBD1 matches 7 bases. CDR3 size: 15 residues. From germline, CDR1 is SNHLY and CDR2 FYNNEI. The ends lost 6 bases at V and 2 bases at J; junction bases unmatched: 6. The CDR3 DNA reads as TGTGCCAGCAGCCAAGCACAGGGGACTAATGAAAAACTGTTTTTT. This codes for CASSQAQGTNEKLFF.

The J gene is TRBJ2-1, the V gene TRBV9; D remains unclear. The CDR3 is 16 residues long. The V and J ends lost 4 bases and 0 bases respectively, with 14 bases between them. Per germline, CDR1 SGDLS and CDR2 YYNGEE. The CDR3 loop reads CASSPDPRSSYNEQFF. The CDR3 DNA is TGTGCCAGCAGCCCCGATCCCCGGAGCTCCTACAATGAGCAGTTCTTC.

This chain uses TRBV21-1 with TRBJ2-7; the table assigns TRBD1, which was not confirmed against the DNA. TRBV21-1 is described as a pseudogene. The CDR3 has 17 residues. Here the CDR3 reads CASSKVGDRVLSYEQYF. In DNA, the CDR3 is TGTGCCAGCAGCAAAGTTGGGGACAGGGTTCTTTCCTACGAGCAGTACTTC.

The chain couples TRBV10-2 to TRBJ1-6; a possible D gene is TRBD1 (5 bases). This CDR3 is 14 amino acids long. Germline V gives CDR1 WSHSY, CDR2 SAAADI. V shed 0 bases and J shed 7 bases, with 7 bases lying between them. The CDR3 bases are TGCGCCAGCAGTGAGTCGTCAGGGAATTCACCCCTCCACTTT. Its translation is CASSESSGNSPLHF.

This clone has a handful of counts. The V gene is TRBV9, the J gene TRBJ2-2, with D possibly being TRBD1 (6 bases). Germline CDR1 SGDLS, CDR2 YYNGEE. This CDR3 spans 18 amino acids. V lost 0 bases and J 0 bases, leaving 15 bases between the germline ends. In DNA form, the CDR3 reads TGTGCCAGCAGCGTAGCCCCACGGAACAGGGCGAACACCGGGGAGCTGTTTTTT. It specifies CASSVAPRNRANTGELFF.